This TCR beta chain was sequenced in a study of OX40 agonist ivuxolimab in advanced cancers. Whole-study context: Those enrolled were approximately 83% male, with a mean age of about 60 years and ages from about 20 to 90.

The CDR3 runs to 14 residues. Germline CDR1 reads WSHSY; CDR2 reads SAAADI. Between the trimmed V and J ends, which lost 0 bases and 0 bases, there was a span of 6 bases. Produced via immunoSEQ multiplex PCR; TCRdb's table is partial and in-frame only. The table shows about 79,000 clones, with around 86% occurring only once. J is TRBJ2-7 and V is TRBV10-2; no clear D gene. This receptor was identified in an adult with an advanced solid tumor such as melanoma, head and neck, liver or kidney cancer. Specimen: CD4+ or CD8+ T cells sorted from blood, collected in a trial of the OX40 agonist ivuxolimab. The CDR3 DNA reads TGCGCCAGCAGTGAGTCTTGGAGCTCCTACGAGCAGTACTTC. This translates into CASSESWSSYEQYF.